The 5 T cell receptor beta chains in this list originate from one sample, sequenced in a study of blood T cell repertoires in COVID-19 (TCRdb year 2020). Library prep was done by the immunoSEQ multiplex PCR assay. TCRdb retrieved this table from immuneACCESS and kept in-frame rearrangements only. Not all clones are present; in checked studies, unresolved V genes account for under half, and no reason is known for the remainder. This sample is represented by approximately 300,000 clones; roughly 82% of them were singletons. Together, the top ten hold 1.5% to 2% of the sample. The sequenced sample consisted of peripheral blood. These receptors originate from a woman in her forties or fifties with acute or convalescent COVID-19.

The chain joins TRBV11-3 to TRBJ1-1, with a tentative D call TRBD1 (5 bases). The V and J ends lost 1 base and 5 bases respectively, with 14 bases between them. The CDR3 runs to 15 residues. Germline values: CDR1 SGHNT, CDR2 YENEEA. In DNA form, the CDR3 reads TGTGCCAGCAGCTTAGGAGCAGGGTTGCTAACTGAAGCTTTCTTT. It is translated as CASSLGAGLLTEAFF.

J is TRBJ1-5 and V is TRBV27; D is unresolved. The CDR3 is made up of 16 amino acids. The V end lost 2 bases, the J end lost 2 bases, and 13 bases lay between the germline ends. Germline V gene sequence: CDR1 MNHEY, CDR2 SMNVEV (reference sequence). The CDR3 region has the DNA TGTGCCAGCAGTTTAATAGGGTTGGAGGGCAATCAGCCCCAGCATTTT. Its protein is CASSLIGLEGNQPQHF.

The genes are TRBV18 and TRBJ2-5, with 8 nucleotides matching TRBD1. Germline V CDR1 and CDR2: KGHSH, LQKENI. The CDR3 loop spans 16 amino acids. V lost 4 bases, J lost 1 base, and 8 bases stayed unmatched. The CDR3 loop is CASSLRQGTTQETQYF. The CDR3 bases are TGTGCCAGCTCACTGCGACAGGGGACGACCCAAGAGACCCAGTACTTC.

This clone has only one observation. The rearrangement uses TRBV6-5 and TRBJ1-4; the match to TRBD1 covers 7 bases. V dropped 4 bases and J dropped 6; count of bases not matched to a gene: 5. There are 14 residues in the CDR3. Germline CDR1 reads MNHEY; CDR2 reads SVGAGI. The CDR3, as DNA: TGTGCCAGCAGTTCGACCGGGACAGATGAAAAACTGTTTTTT. It encodes CASSSTGTDEKLFF.

This clone was picked up a small number of times. The rearrangement links TRBV7-3 to TRBJ2-2; possibly TRBD2 for D (6 bases). Germline CDR1 and CDR2: SGHTA and FQGTGA. The CDR3 length is 17 residues. Trimming took 5 bases from V and 1 from J, leaving 17 bases between them. The CDR3 DNA is TGTGCCAGCAGCCCTGGGCCGAGACTAGGGAACACCGGGGAGCTGTTTTTT. Amino acid sequence: CASSPGPRLGNTGELFF.